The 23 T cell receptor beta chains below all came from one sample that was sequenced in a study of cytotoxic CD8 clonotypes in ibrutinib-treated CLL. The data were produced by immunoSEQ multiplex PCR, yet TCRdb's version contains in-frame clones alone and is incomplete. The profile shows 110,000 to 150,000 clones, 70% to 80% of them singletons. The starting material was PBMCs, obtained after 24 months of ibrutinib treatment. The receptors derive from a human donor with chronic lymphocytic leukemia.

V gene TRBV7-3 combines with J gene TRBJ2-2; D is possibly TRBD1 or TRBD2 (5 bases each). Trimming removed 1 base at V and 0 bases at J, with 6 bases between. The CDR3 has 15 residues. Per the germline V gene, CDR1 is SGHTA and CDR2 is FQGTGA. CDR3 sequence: CASSLRDPNTGELFF. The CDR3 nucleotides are TGTGCCAGCAGCTTAAGGGACCCGAACACCGGGGAGCTGTTTTTT.

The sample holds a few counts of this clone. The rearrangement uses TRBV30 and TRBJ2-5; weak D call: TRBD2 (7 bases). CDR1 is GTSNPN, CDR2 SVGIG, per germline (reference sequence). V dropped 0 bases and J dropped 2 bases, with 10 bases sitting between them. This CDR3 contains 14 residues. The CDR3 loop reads CAWSVGGAQETQYF. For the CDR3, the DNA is TGTGCCTGGAGTGTAGGGGGGGCTCAAGAGACCCAGTACTTC.

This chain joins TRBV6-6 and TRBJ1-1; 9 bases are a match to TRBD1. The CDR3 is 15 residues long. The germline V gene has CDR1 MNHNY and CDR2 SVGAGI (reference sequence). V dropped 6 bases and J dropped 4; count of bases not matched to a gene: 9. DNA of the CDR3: TGTGCCAGCAGCCTTACAGGGGGCAGGCGCACTGAAGCTTTCTTT. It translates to CASSLTGGRRTEAFF.

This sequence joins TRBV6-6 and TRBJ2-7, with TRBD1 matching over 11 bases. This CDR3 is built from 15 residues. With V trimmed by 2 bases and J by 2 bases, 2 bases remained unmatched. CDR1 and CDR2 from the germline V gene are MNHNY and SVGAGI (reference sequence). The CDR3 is CASSYQGQGAYEQYF. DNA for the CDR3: TGTGCCAGCAGTTACCAGGGACAGGGGGCCTACGAGCAGTACTTC.

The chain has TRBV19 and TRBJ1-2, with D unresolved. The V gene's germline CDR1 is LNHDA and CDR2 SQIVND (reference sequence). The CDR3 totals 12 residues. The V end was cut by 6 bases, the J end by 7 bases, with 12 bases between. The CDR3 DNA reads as TGTGCCAGTAGACTTCCCCCGTTTGGCTACACCTTC. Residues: CASRLPPFGYTF.

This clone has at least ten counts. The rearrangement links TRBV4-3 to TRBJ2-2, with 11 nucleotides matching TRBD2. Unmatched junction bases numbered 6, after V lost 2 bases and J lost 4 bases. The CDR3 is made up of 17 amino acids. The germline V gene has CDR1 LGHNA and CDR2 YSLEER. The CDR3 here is CASSQTLAGVGTGELFF. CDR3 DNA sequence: TGCGCCAGCAGCCAAACACTAGCGGGAGTGGGCACCGGGGAGCTGTTTTTT.

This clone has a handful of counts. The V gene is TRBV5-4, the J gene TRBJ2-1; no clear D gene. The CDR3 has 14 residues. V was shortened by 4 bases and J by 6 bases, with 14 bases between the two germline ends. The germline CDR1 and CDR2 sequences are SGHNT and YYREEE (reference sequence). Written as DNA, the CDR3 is TGTGCCAGCAGCCAGGCTGGGGTCTTCAATGAGCAGTTCTTC. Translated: CASSQAGVFNEQFF.

The CDR3 DNA sequence: TGTGCCAGTAGTCACAGGGGGTCCCAAGAGACCCAGTACTTC. It codes for CASSHRGSQETQYF. This sequence joins TRBV19 and TRBJ2-5; 8 bases fit TRBD1. There are 14 residues in the CDR3. CDR1 LNHDA and CDR2 SQIVND come from the germline V gene (reference sequence). The J segment lost 1 base and the V segment lost 5 bases, leaving 3 bases of the junction unmatched.

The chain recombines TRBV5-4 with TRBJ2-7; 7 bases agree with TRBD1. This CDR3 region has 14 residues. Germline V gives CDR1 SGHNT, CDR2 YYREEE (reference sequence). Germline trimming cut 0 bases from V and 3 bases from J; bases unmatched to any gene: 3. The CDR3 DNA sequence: TGTGCCAGCAGCTTGGGGGGACAGCTCTACGAGCAGTACTTC. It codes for CASSLGGQLYEQYF.

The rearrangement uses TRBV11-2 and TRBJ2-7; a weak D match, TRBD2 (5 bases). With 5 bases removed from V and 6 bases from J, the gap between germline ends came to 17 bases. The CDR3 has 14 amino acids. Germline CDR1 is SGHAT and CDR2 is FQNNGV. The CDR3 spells CASSPGRAAGEQYF. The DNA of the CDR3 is TGTGCCAGCAGCCCGGGCCGCGCGGCGGGCGAGCAGTACTTC.

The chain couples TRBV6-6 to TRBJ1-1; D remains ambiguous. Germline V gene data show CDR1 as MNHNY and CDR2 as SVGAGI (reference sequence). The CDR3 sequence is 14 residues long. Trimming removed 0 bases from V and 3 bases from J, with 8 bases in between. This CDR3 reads CASSYSYRDTEAFF. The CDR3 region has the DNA TGTGCCAGCAGTTACTCGTATAGGGACACTGAAGCTTTCTTT.

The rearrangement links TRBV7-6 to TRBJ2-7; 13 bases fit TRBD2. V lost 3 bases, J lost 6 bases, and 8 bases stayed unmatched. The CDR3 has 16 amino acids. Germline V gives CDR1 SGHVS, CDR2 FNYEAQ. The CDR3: CASSFPRTSGSSEQYF. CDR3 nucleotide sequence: TGTGCCAGCAGCTTCCCCCGGACTAGCGGGAGTAGCGAGCAGTACTTC. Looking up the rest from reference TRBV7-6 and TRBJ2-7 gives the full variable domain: GAGVSQSPRYKVTKRGQDVALRCDPISGHVSLYWYRQALGQGPEFLTYFNYEAQQDKSGLPNDRFSAERPEGSISTLTIQRTEQRDSAMYRCASSFPRTSGSSEQYFGPGTRLTVT.

The CDR3 DNA follows: TGCAGCGTCGCCCAGGGAGTTGGTGAAGCTTTCTTT. The encoded protein is CSVAQGVGEAFF. The chain links TRBV29-1 to TRBJ1-1, with a weak D call TRBD1 (5 bases). Germline values: CDR1 SQVTM, CDR2 ANQGSEA. This CDR3 region has 12 residues. Trimming left V 6 bases short and J 7 bases short, with 15 bases between. Together with reference TRBV29-1 and TRBJ1-1, the CDR3 gives the full variable domain: SAVISQKPSRDICQRGTSLTIQCQVDSQVTMMFWYRQQPGQSLTLIATANQGSEATYESGFVIDKFPISRPNLTFSTLTVSNMSPEDSSIYLCSVAQGVGEAFFGQGTRLTVV.

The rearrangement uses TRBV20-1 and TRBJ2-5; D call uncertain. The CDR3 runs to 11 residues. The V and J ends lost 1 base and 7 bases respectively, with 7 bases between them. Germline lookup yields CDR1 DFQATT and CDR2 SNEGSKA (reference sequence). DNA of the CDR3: TGCAGTGCTAGAGGCTGGGGGACCCAGTACTTC. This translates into CSARGWGTQYF.

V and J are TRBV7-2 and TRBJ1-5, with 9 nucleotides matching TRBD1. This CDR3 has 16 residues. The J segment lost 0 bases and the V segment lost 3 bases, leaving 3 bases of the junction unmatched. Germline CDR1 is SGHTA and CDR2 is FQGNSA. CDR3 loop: CASSFTGGYSNQPQHF. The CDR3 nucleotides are TGTGCCAGCAGCTTTACAGGGGGCTATAGCAATCAGCCCCAGCATTTT.

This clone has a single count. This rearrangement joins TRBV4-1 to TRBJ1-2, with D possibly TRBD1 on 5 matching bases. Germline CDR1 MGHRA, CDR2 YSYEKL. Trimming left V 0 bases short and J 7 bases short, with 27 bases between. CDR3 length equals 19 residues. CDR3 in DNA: TGCGCCAGCAGCCAAGACGCGCTCCCCTTCGCGGGGGGACTCTCTGGCTACACCTTC. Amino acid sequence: CASSQDALPFAGGLSGYTF.

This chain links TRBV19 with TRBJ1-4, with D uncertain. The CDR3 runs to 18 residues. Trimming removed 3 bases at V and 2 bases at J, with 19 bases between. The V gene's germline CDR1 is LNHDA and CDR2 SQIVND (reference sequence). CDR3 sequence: CASSIPPRTGGTNEKLFF. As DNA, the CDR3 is TGTGCCAGTAGTATCCCTCCCCGGACGGGTGGGACTAATGAAAAACTGTTTTTT.

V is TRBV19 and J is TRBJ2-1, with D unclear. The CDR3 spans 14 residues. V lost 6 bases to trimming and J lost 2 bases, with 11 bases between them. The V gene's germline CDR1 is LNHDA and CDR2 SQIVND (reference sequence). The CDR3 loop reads CASSDNPTYNEQFF. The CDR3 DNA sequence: TGTGCCAGTAGCGATAACCCCACCTACAATGAGCAGTTCTTC. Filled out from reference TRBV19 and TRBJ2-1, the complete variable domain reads DGGITQSPKYLFRKEGQNVTLSCEQNLNHDAMYWYRQDPGQGLRLIYYSQIVNDFQKGDIAEGYSVSREKKESFPLTVTSAQKNPTAFYLCASSDNPTYNEQFFGPGTRLTVL.

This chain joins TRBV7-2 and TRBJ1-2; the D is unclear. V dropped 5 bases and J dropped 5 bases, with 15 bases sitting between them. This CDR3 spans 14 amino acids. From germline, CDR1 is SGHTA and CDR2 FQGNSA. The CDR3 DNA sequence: TGTGCCAGCAGCCCCTGGGGAGGAACATATGGCTACACCTTC. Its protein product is CASSPWGGTYGYTF.

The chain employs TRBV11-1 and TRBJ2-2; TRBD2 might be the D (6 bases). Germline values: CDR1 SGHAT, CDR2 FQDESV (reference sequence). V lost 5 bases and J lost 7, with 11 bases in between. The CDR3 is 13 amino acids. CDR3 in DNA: TGTGCCAGCAGCCCGCGGGATGGCGGGGAGCTGTTTTTT. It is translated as CASSPRDGGELFF.

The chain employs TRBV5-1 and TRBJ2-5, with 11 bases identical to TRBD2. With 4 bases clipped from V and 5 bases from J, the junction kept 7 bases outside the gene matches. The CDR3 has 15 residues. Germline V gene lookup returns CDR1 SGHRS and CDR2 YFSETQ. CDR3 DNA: TGCGCCAGCAGCGACCAGACTAGCGGGGTCGAGACCCAGTACTTC. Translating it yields CASSDQTSGVETQYF. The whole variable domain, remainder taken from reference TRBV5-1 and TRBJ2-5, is KAGVTQTPRYLIKTRGQQVTLSCSPISGHRSVSWYQQTPGQGLQFLFEYFSETQRNKGNFPGRFSGRQFSNSRSEMNVSTLELGDSALYLCASSDQTSGVETQYFGPGTRLLVL.

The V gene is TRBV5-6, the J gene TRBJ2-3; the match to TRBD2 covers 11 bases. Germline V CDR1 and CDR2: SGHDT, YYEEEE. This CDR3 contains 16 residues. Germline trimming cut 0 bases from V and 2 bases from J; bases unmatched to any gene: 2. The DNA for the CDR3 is TGTGCCAGCAGCTTGGTGGGACTAGCGGACACAGATACGCAGTATTTT. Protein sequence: CASSLVGLADTDTQYF.

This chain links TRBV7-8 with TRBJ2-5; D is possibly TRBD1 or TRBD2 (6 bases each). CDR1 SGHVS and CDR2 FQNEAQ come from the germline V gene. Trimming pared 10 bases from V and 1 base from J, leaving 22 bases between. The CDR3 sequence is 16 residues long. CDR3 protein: CATSRGAVGVQETQYF. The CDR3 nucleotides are TGTGCCACCTCTAGGGGGGCGGTGGGGGTCCAAGAGACCCAGTACTTC.